This is a list of T cell receptor beta chains from one sample in a study of blood T cell repertoires in COVID-19. The method was immunoSEQ multiplex PCR; TCRdb's version includes in-frame clones alone and lacks a portion of them. The sample carries approximately 5,800 clones, 65% to 90% recorded once. Sequenced sample: peripheral blood. Receptors originate from a human donor with active COVID-19. The donor label of this sample is uncertain. Both conserved end residues are part of each CDR3. A D gene is named only where the DNA matches it firmly. Clone size, where shown, is once, few, many, or a class for clones that have expanded.

clone size	V gene	J gene	D gene	CDR3 protein	CDR3 DNA
once	TRBV24-1	TRBJ2-7	.	CATSDSTGLRSYEQYF	TGTGCCACCAGTGATTCGACAGGCCTCCGTTCCTACGAGCAGTACTTC
.	TRBV4-3	TRBJ2-2	.	CASSQGQTDTGELFF	TGCGCCAGCAGCCAAGGACAGACGGACACCGGGGAGCTGTTTTTT
few	TRBV29-1	TRBJ1-1	.	CSVPRIGNGANTEAFF	TGCAGCGTCCCCAGGATTGGGAATGGGGCAAACACTGAAGCTTTCTTT
.	TRBV9	TRBJ2-1	.	CASSGTQGSPYNEQFF	TGTGCCAGCAGCGGCACGCAAGGGAGTCCCTACAATGAGCAGTTCTTC
.	TRBV2	TRBJ1-3	.	CASRLTGSGNTIYF	TGTGCCAGCAGACTCACGGGGTCTGGAAACACCATATATTTT
.	TRBV9	TRBJ2-1	TRBD2	CASSSRLSGRADEQFF	TGTGCCAGCAGCTCCCGCCTGAGCGGGAGGGCAGATGAGCAGTTCTTC
.	TRBV7-9	TRBJ2-3	TRBD1	CASSFRQQGARADTQYF	TGTGCCAGCAGCTTTAGACAACAGGGGGCGAGGGCAGATACGCAGTATTTT
.	TRBV25-1	TRBJ1-4	TRBD1	CASSVQGARYVEKLFF	TGTGCCAGCAGTGTACAGGGGGCCCGATATGTTGAAAAACTGTTTTTT
.	TRBV19	TRBJ2-1	.	CASSITRSRTDEQFF	TGTGCCAGTAGTATAACTAGAAGTCGGACTGATGAGCAGTTCTTC
.	TRBV7-9	TRBJ2-1	.	CASSLSRNNEQFF	TGTGCCAGCAGCTTAAGCAGGAACAATGAGCAGTTCTTC
.	TRBV13	TRBJ2-7	TRBD1	CASSDRGVYEQYF	TGTGCCAGCAGCGACAGGGGTGTATACGAGCAGTACTTC
.	TRBV6-4	TRBJ2-6	TRBD1	CASSGDSYSGANVLTF	TGTGCCAGCAGTGGGGACAGTTACTCTGGGGCCAACGTCCTGACTTTC
.	TRBV6-5	TRBJ2-3	TRBD2	CAGTSGLAASDTQYF	TGTGCCGGTACCTCGGGACTAGCGGCATCAGATACGCAGTATTTT
.	TRBV5-6	TRBJ2-1	TRBD1	CASSLVTGSFSYNEQFF	TGTGCCAGCAGCTTGGTGACAGGGTCCTTCTCCTACAATGAGCAGTTCTTC
.	TRBV6-5	TRBJ2-7	.	CASSIGPPGAHEQYF	TGTGCCAGCAGTATTGGACCCCCAGGGGCCCACGAGCAGTACTTC
.	TRBV30	TRBJ2-1	.	CAWSDVIYNEQFF	TGTGCCTGGAGTGATGTTATCTACAATGAGCAGTTCTTC
.	TRBV30	TRBJ1-1	TRBD1	CAWSVGGSGNTEAFF	TGTGCCTGGAGTGTAGGGGGCAGCGGGAACACTGAAGCTTTCTTT
.	TRBV12-5	TRBJ2-5	.	CASGLAGGDQETQYF	TGTGCTAGTGGTTTGGCGGGGGGCGACCAAGAGACCCAGTACTTC
.	TRBV5-1	TRBJ1-2	.	CASSPIRRLHLYGYTF	TGCGCCAGCAGCCCCATTCGGCGACTGCACCTCTATGGCTACACCTTC
.	TRBV5-1	TRBJ2-4	.	CASSLEGVAKNIQYF	TGCGCCAGCAGCTTGGAGGGGGTCGCCAAAAACATTCAGTACTTC
.	TRBV14	TRBJ2-3	.	CASSQQGFSTDTQYF	TGTGCCAGCAGCCAACAGGGGTTTAGCACAGATACGCAGTATTTT
.	TRBV5-1	TRBJ2-5	.	CASSLSRLGGETQYF	TGCGCCAGCAGCTTGTCCCGGTTAGGGGGAGAGACCCAGTACTTC
.	TRBV6-1	TRBJ2-1	TRBD1	CASSEVGDRGLVEFF	TGTGCCAGCAGTGAAGTGGGAGACAGGGGTTTAGTTGAGTTCTTC
.	TRBV5-1	TRBJ2-2	TRBD1	CASSTGQGGIGELFF	TGCGCCAGCAGTACGGGACAGGGGGGAATCGGGGAGCTGTTTTTT
once	TRBV10-3	TRBJ1-6	.	CAIGAPQGSYNSPLHF	TGTGCCATCGGAGCCCCCCAGGGCTCCTATAATTCACCCCTCCACTTT
.	TRBV6-5	TRBJ2-7	TRBD1	CASRRTGGAFEQYF	TGTGCCAGCAGGCGGACAGGGGGAGCGTTCGAGCAGTACTTC
.	TRBV4-1	TRBJ1-5	.	CASSQEGPSWSNQPQHF	TGCGCCAGCAGCCAAGAGGGGCCAAGTTGGAGCAATCAGCCCCAGCATTTT
.	TRBV7-8	TRBJ1-2	.	CASSFHRSDGYTF	TGTGCCAGCAGCTTCCACAGAAGTGATGGCTACACCTTC
.	TRBV9	TRBJ2-1	.	CASSVGGMTYNEQFF	TGTGCCAGCAGCGTTGGGGGGATGACCTACAATGAGCAGTTCTTC
.	TRBV5-1	TRBJ2-5	.	CASSREPDRETQYF	TGCGCCAGCAGCCGTGAGCCTGATCGAGAGACCCAGTACTTC
.	TRBV9	TRBJ2-2	TRBD2	CASSSWTSSTGELFF	TGTGCCAGCAGCTCATGGACTAGCAGCACCGGGGAGCTGTTTTTT
.	TRBV18	TRBJ2-2	TRBD2	CASGRGHTNTGELFF	TGTGCCAGCGGGAGGGGTCACACCAACACCGGGGAGCTGTTTTTT
once	TRBV19	TRBJ2-7	TRBD1	CATMKQGAGYEQYF	TGTGCCACCATGAAACAGGGGGCCGGCTACGAGCAGTACTTC
.	TRBV19	TRBJ1-1	TRBD1	CASSSSDRVKVAEAFF	TGTGCCAGTAGTTCCTCGGACAGGGTGAAGGTTGCTGAAGCTTTCTTT
few	TRBV19	TRBJ2-2	TRBD1	CASSLMGTANTGELFF	TGTGCCAGTAGTCTCATGGGGACAGCGAACACCGGGGAGCTGTTTTTT
.	TRBV12-3/TRBV12-4	TRBJ1-1	TRBD1	CASSLGTGQAFF	TGTGCCAGCAGTTTAGGGACAGGGCAAGCTTTCTTT
.	TRBV5-1	TRBJ2-1	.	CASSLSGYEQFF	TGCGCCAGCAGCTTATCGGGTTATGAGCAGTTCTTC
.	TRBV6-5	TRBJ2-1	TRBD2	CASSYRGLAVGDEQFF	TGTGCCAGCAGTTACCGGGGCCTAGCGGTAGGGGATGAGCAGTTCTTC
.	TRBV7-9	TRBJ1-1	TRBD1	CASSSGQGEAFF	TGTGCCAGCAGCTCGGGACAGGGAGAAGCTTTCTTT
.	TRBV5-4	TRBJ1-1	TRBD1	CASSLYPSGTVSNTEAFF	TGTGCCAGCAGCTTGTATCCTTCCGGGACAGTCTCGAACACTGAAGCTTTCTTT
.	TRBV7-2	TRBJ1-4	.	CASSLSAGREEKLFF	TGTGCCAGCAGCTTAAGTGCGGGGCGTGAGGAAAAACTGTTTTTT
.	TRBV23-1	TRBJ1-4	TRBD1	CASSFTETGDRVEKLFF	TGCGCCAGCAGTTTTACTGAAACAGGGGATCGGGTGGAAAAACTGTTTTTT
.	TRBV2	TRBJ2-7	TRBD1	CASSEAGQGDSYEQYF	TGTGCCAGCAGTGAAGCGGGACAGGGGGACTCCTACGAGCAGTACTTC
.	TRBV5-1	TRBJ2-2	.	CASSLVRGAGGELFF	TGCGCCAGCAGCTTGGTTCGCGGGGCGGGCGGGGAGCTGTTTTTT
.	TRBV12-5	TRBJ2-5	.	CASGGRTPETQYF	TGTGCTAGTGGTGGCCGAACCCCAGAGACCCAGTACTTC
.	TRBV4-3	TRBJ2-1	TRBD2	CASKTSGGDEQFF	TGCGCCAGCAAGACTAGCGGCGGGGATGAGCAGTTCTTC
.	TRBV7-8	TRBJ2-6	.	CASSLARSGGANVLTF	TGTGCCAGCAGCTTAGCGAGATCAGGTGGGGCCAACGTCCTGACTTTC